Listed below are T cell receptor beta chains from one sample, sequenced in a study of CD8 T cells in Susac syndrome. TCRdb independently ran MiXCR on the immunoSEQ multiplex PCR reads; one entry per CDR3 protein. The sample consists of about 120,000 distinct CDR3 sequences, 85% to 95% of them appearing once. Material: CD8+ T cells from PBMCs. All receptors derive from a human donor in good health. CDR3s include the opening cysteine and the closing phenylalanine or tryptophan. Each record gives: V gene, J gene, CDR3 protein.

>TRBV3-1|TRBJ1-3
CASSQGQLSGNTIYF
>TRBV28|TRBJ2-3
CASSSHQTDTQYF
>TRBV7-2|TRBJ2-6
CASSYGQPGANVLTF
>TRBV25-1|TRBJ2-3
CASSESTIKDTQYF
>TRBV10-3|TRBJ1-5
CAASLDSNQPQHF
>TRBV7-2|TRBJ1-1
CASSLAGKMNTEAFF
>TRBV2|TRBJ2-3
CASWDRDTDTQYF
>TRBV29-1|TRBJ1-1
CSVVQVAEAFF
>TRBV20-1|TRBJ2-1
CSAAANEQFF
>TRBV3-1|TRBJ2-1
CVSSQDVADSYNEQFF
>TRBV7-2|TRBJ2-3
CASRRTGGTDTQYF
>TRBV19|TRBJ2-7
CASSIGLAGGYEQYF
>TRBV12-3/TRBV12-4|TRBJ1-3
CASTESGLSGNTIYF
>TRBV6-5|TRBJ1-5
CASSYSGVKQPQHF
>TRBV29-1|TRBJ2-3
CSVEVPEPSTDTQYF
>TRBV10-3|TRBJ1-2
CAISESLGQGSYGYTF
>TRBV9|TRBJ1-1
CASTQGNMNTEAFF